One sample yielded the 10 T cell receptor beta chains listed below, sequenced in a study of Graves' ophthalmopathy and Graves' hyperthyroidism. The TCR beta CDR3 regions underwent amplification from RNA transcripts. HTBI-primed first-round RT-PCR preceded second-round multiplex PCR. Each CDR3 protein gets one entry after TCRdb re-called the multiplex PCR reads with MiXCR. The sample lists about 700,000 distinct CDR3 sequences, approximately 40% occurring once. Sequencing input: peripheral blood. The receptors come from an adult man with Graves' ophthalmopathy.

The V and J genes are TRBV6-6 and TRBJ1-2; D unresolved. V was clipped by 2 bases and J by 2 bases, with 9 bases between them. Germline loops: CDR1 MNHNY, CDR2 SVGAGI (reference sequence). This CDR3 comprises 14 residues. The CDR3 loop reads CASSYSSGNYGYTF. CDR3 sequence (DNA): TGTGCCAGCAGTTACAGCTCGGGAAACTATGGCTACACCTTC.

The V gene is TRBV10-3, the J gene TRBJ2-6, with no clear D. CDR3 length equals 11 residues. Germline V gives CDR1 ENHRY, CDR2 SYGVKD. V lost 6 bases, J lost 6 bases, and 3 bases lay in between. The CDR3 here is CAIRTANVLTF. In DNA form, the CDR3 reads TGTGCCATCAGGACGGCCAACGTCCTGACTTTC.

The chain uses TRBV20-1 and TRBJ2-5, with a tentative D call TRBD2 (6 bases). V lost 3 bases to trimming and J lost 5 bases, with 22 bases between them. The CDR3 runs to 16 residues. The germline gives CDR1 DFQATT, CDR2 SNEGSKA (reference sequence). As DNA, the CDR3 is TGCAGTGCTAGGGACATCCAGCGGGCCACCCGGGAGACCCAGTACTTC. It specifies CSARDIQRATRETQYF.

Of note for this clonotype: A junction end diverges from the germline sequence, so it may reflect a read error. The V call is TRBV19, the J call TRBJ2-7, with a weak D call TRBD1 (6 bases). Germline V gives CDR1 LNHDA, CDR2 SQIVND (reference sequence). The CDR3 spans 13 residues. The CDR3 nucleotides read TGTGCCAGTAGTGGTACAGGGTCCTACGGGCAGTACTTC. Its translation: CASSGTGSYGQYF. Together with reference TRBV19 and TRBJ2-7, the CDR3 gives the full variable domain: DGGITQSPKYLFRKEGQNVTLSCEQNLNHDAMYWYRQDPGQGLRLIYYSQIVNDFQKGDIAEGYSVSREKKESFPLTVTSAQKNPTAFYLCASSGTGSYGQYFGPGTRLTVT.

The V call is TRBV10-3, the J call TRBJ1-2; D might be TRBD1 (5 bases). The germline V gene encodes CDR1 ENHRY and CDR2 SYGVKD. This CDR3 spans 12 amino acids. The germline V and J ends were trimmed by 6 bases and 4 bases, with 9 bases remaining between them. The CDR3 DNA sequence: TGTGCCATCAGCCAGGGTTTCTATGGCTACACCTTC. Its protein is CAISQGFYGYTF.

The CDR3 here is CASSIGQNRQPQHF. The CDR3 DNA reads TGTGCCAGTAGTATCGGACAGAATCGTCAGCCCCAGCATTTT. V and J are TRBV19 and TRBJ1-5; perhaps TRBD1 as D (6 bases). The CDR3 loop spans 14 amino acids. The germline V and J ends were trimmed by 3 bases and 6 bases, with 12 bases remaining between them. The germline V gene has CDR1 LNHDA and CDR2 SQIVND (reference sequence).

This rearrangement joins TRBV7-9 to TRBJ1-5; D remains unclear. V gave up 2 bases and J gave up 11 bases, with 13 bases separating them. Germline V gives CDR1 SEHNR, CDR2 FQNEAQ (reference sequence). This CDR3 has 13 amino acids. The chain's CDR3 is CASSLYGQETQHF. The CDR3 DNA sequence: TGTGCCAGCAGCTTATACGGGCAAGAGACCCAGCATTTT.

About this clonotype: A read error may be the cause here, since a much bigger clone is one base away. Without the conserved terminal phenylalanine or tryptophan, this CDR3 likely stems from a read error. This chain joins TRBV15 and TRBJ2-7; D possibly corresponds to TRBD1 (5 bases). V was clipped by 1 base and J by 5 bases, with 9 bases between them. Germline assignment: CDR1 LNHNV and CDR2 YYDKDF (reference sequence). This CDR3 is built from 13 residues. The CDR3 here is CATSRARAHEQYL. CDR3 DNA: TGTGCCACCAGCAGAGCCAGGGCGCACGAGCAGTACCTC.

Comment on this clonotype: One end of the junction is discordant with germline, which a read error may explain. The CDR3 bases are TGTGCCAGTAGCTCGGGGGCTAATTTT. Protein: CASSSGANF. V is TRBV7-6 and J is TRBJ1-3; D is possibly TRBD1 (6 bases). This CDR3 has 9 residues. Germline V gives CDR1 SGHVS, CDR2 FNYEAQ.

This chain connects TRBV12-3 or TRBV12-4 to TRBJ2-6; D uncertain. The CDR3 runs to 16 residues. V was cut by 3 bases and J by 0 bases, with 9 bases left in between. Here the CDR3 reads CASSFGRLSGANVLTF. CDR3 nucleotide sequence: TGTGCCAGCAGTTTCGGGCGTCTCTCTGGGGCCAACGTCCTGACTTTC.